The clone carrying this TCR beta chain was seen only a few times. This specimen comes from a study of response to subunit inactivated influenza vaccine. TCRdb passed the RT-PCR reads through MiXCR, listing each CDR3 protein once. The data contain 450,000 to 600,000 distinct CDR3 sequences, less than 7.5% of them seen just once; the ten biggest clones take up roughly 13%. The sequence came from a man between 50 and 69 years old who received an inactivated influenza vaccine. The sample was PBMCs from blood, taken around 25 months after vaccination.

The CDR3 spells CASSYSTRWLLDTQYF. CDR3 nucleotides: TGTGCCAGCAGTTACTCAACTAGGTGGCTTTTGGATACGCAGTATTTT. The chain carries TRBV6-2 or TRBV6-3 and TRBJ2-3; TRBD2 is a possible D gene (5 bases). V was pared by 0 bases and J by 6 bases, with 16 bases between. This CDR3 is built from 16 residues. CDR1 is MNHEY and CDR2 is SVGEGT in the germline V gene.